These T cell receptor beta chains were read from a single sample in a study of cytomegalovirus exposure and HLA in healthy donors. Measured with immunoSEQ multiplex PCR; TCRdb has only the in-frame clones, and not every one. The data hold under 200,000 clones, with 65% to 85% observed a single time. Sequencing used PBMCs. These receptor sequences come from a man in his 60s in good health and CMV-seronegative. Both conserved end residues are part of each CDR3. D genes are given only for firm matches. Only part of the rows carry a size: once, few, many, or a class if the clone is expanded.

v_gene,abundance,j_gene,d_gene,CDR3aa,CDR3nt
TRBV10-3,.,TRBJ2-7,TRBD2,CAISETSGSNEQYF,TGTGCCATCAGTGAGACTAGCGGGAGTAACGAGCAGTACTTC
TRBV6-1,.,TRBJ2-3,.,CASIQQGEATQYF,TGTGCCAGCATCCAACAGGGTGAGGCTACGCAGTATTTT
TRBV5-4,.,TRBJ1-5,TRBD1,CASSWGGQEGQPQHF,TGTGCCAGCAGCTGGGGGGGACAGGAAGGTCAGCCCCAGCATTTT
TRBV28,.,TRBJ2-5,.,CASSLASGAQETQYF,TGTGCCAGCAGTTTAGCTTCAGGGGCCCAAGAGACCCAGTACTTC
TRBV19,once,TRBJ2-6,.,CASTQTGGSGANVLTF,TGTGCCAGTACCCAAACTGGCGGCTCTGGGGCCAACGTCCTGACTTTC
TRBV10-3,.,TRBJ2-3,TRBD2,CAISESISGVSTDTQYF,TGTGCCATCAGTGAGTCGATTAGCGGGGTTAGCACAGATACGCAGTATTTT
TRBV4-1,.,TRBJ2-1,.,CASSPYGNEQFF,TGCGCCAGCAGCCCTTACGGTAATGAGCAGTTCTTC
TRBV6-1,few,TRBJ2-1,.,CASSEVPNYNEQFF,TGTGCCAGCAGTGAAGTTCCAAACTACAATGAGCAGTTCTTC
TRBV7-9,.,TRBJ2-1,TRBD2,CASGLALAGGGEQFF,TGTGCCAGCGGCTTGGCACTAGCGGGAGGTGGTGAGCAGTTCTTC
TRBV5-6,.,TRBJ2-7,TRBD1,CASSPGTGSREQYF,TGTGCCAGCAGCCCGGGGACAGGGTCGAGGGAGCAGTACTTC
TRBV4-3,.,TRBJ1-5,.,CASSQDRAGSNQPQNF,TGCGCCAGCAGCCAAGATCGGGCTGGGAGCAATCAGCCCCAGAATTTT
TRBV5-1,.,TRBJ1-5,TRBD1,CASSWGQGDNQPQHF,TGCGCCAGCAGCTGGGGACAGGGAGACAATCAGCCCCAGCATTTT
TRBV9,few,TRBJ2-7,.,CASSLLDSTTYEQYF,TGTGCCAGCAGCCTATTGGACAGCACCACCTACGAGCAGTACTTC
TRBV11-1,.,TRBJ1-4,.,CASSLLRGEKLFF,TGTGCCAGCAGCTTACTTCGCGGTGAAAAACTGTTTTTT
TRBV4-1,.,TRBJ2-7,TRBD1,CASSQDQYRGQTYEQYF,TGCGCCAGCAGCCAAGACCAATACAGGGGGCAGACCTACGAGCAGTACTTC
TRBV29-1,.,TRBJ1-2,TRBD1,CSGQDRDYGHPF,TGCAGCGGGCAGGACAGGGACTATGGCCACCCCTTC
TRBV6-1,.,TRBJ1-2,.,CASSEASPQLANYGYTF,TGTGCCAGCAGTGAGGCTTCCCCACAGTTAGCTAACTATGGCTACACCTTC
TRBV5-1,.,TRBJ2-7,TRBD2,CASSFGAGGLNEQYF,TGCGCCAGCAGCTTCGGAGCGGGGGGGCTCAACGAGCAGTACTTC
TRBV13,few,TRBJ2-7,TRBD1,CASSRDRGYEQYF,TGTGCCAGCAGCCGGGACAGGGGCTACGAGCAGTACTTC
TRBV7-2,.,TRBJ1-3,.,CASSLAGLSGNTIYF,TGTGCCAGCAGCTTAGCGGGGCTCTCTGGAAACACCATATATTTT